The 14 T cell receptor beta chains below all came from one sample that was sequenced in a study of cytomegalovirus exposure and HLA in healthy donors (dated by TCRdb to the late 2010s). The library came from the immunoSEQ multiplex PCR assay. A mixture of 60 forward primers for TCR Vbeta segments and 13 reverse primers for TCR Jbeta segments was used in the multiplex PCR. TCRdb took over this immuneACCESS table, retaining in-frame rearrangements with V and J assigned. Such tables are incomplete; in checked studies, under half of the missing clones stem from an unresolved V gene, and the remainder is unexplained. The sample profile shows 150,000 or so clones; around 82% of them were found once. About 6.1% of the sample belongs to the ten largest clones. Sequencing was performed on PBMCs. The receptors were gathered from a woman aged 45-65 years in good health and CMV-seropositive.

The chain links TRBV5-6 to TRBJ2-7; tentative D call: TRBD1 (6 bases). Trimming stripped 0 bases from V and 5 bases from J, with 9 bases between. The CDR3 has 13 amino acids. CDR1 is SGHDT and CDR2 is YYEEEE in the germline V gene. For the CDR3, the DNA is TGTGCCAGCAGCTTGGACAGGGCAGACGAGCAGTACTTC. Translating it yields CASSLDRADEQYF. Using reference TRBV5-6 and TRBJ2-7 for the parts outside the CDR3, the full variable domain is DAGVTQSPTHLIKTRGQQVTLRCSPKSGHDTVSWYQQALGQGPQFIFQYYEEEERQRGNFPDRFSGHQFPNYSSELNVNALLLGDSALYLCASSLDRADEQYFGPGTRLTVT.

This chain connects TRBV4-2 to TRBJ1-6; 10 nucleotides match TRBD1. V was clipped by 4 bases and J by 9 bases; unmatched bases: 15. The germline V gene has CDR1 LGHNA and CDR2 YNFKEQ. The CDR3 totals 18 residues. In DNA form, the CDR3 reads TGTGCCAGCAGCCCATCCGCCCCGGGACAGGGGACAGGTTCACCCCTCCACTTT. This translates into CASSPSAPGQGTGSPLHF.

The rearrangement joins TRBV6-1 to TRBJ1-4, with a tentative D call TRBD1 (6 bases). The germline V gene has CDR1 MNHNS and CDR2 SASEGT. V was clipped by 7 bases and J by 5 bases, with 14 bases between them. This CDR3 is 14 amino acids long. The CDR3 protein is CASKRTATNEKLFF. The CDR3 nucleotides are TGTGCCAGCAAGCGGACAGCTACGAATGAAAAACTGTTTTTT.

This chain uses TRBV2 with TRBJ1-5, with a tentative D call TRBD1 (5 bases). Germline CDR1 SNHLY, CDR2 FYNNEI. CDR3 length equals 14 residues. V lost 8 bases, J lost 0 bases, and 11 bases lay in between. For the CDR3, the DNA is TGTGCCAGCGCCTTAACAGGTAGCAATCAGCCCCAGCATTTT. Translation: CASALTGSNQPQHF.

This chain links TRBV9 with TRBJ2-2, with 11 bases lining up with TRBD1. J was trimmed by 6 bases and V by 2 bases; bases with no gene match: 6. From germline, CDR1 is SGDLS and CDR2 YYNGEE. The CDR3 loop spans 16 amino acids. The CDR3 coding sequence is TGTGCCAGCAGCGTGGGGGGACAGGGGGGACCCGGGGAGCTGTTTTTT. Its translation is CASSVGGQGGPGELFF.

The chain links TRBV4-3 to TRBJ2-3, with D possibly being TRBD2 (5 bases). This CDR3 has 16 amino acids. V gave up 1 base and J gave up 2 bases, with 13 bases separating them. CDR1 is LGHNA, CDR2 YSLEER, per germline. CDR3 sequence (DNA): TGCGCCAGCAGCCAAGCTGGTACGGGGTCCACAGATACGCAGTATTTT. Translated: CASSQAGTGSTDTQYF.

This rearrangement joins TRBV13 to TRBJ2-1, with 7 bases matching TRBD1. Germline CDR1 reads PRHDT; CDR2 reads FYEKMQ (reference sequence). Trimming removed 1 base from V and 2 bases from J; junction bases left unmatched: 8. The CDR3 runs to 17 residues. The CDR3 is CASSLESGTDPYNEQFF. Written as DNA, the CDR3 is TGTGCCAGCAGCTTAGAATCCGGGACAGACCCCTACAATGAGCAGTTCTTC.

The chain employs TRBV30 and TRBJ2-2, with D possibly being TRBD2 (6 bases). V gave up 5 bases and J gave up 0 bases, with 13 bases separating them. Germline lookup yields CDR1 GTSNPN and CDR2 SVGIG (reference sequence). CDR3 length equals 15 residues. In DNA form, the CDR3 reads TGTGCCTGGGAACGGGACTCTTCGAACACCGGGGAGCTGTTTTTT. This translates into CAWERDSSNTGELFF.

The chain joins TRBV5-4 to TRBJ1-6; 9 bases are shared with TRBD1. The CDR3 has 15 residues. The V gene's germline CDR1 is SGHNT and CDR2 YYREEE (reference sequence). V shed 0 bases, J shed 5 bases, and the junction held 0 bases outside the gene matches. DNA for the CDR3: TGTGCCAGCAGCTTGGGGGACAGGGATAATTCACCCCTCCACTTT. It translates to CASSLGDRDNSPLHF.

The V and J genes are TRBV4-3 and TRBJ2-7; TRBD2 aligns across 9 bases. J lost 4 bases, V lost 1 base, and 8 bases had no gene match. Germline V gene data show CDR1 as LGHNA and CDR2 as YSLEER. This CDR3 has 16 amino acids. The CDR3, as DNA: TGCGCCAGCAGCCAAGTATTAGCGGGGGCCTTATACGAGCAGTACTTC. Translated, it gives CASSQVLAGALYEQYF.

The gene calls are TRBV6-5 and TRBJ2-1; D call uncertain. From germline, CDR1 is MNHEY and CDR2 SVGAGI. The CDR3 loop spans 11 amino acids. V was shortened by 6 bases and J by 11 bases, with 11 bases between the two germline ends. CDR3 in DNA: TGTGCCAGCAGCTCATTGGCCCAGCAGTTCTTC. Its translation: CASSSLAQQFF.

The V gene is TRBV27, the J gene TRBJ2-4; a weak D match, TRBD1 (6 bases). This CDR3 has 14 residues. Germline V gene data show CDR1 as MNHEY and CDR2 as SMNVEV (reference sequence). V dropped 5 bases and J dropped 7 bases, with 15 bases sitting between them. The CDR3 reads CASSPLGGGNIQYF. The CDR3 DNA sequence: TGTGCCAGCAGTCCCCTAGGGGGTGGTAACATTCAGTACTTC.

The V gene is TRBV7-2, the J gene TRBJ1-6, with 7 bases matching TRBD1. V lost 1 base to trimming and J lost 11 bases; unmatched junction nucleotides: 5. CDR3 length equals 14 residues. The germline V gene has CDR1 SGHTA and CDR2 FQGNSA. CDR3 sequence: CASSLGTGAPPLHF. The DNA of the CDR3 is TGTGCCAGCAGCTTAGGGACAGGAGCGCCACCCCTCCACTTT.

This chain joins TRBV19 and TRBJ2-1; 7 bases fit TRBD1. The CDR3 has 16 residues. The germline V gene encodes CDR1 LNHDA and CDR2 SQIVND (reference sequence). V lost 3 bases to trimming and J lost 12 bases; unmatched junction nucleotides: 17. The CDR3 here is CASSIPQSTGHRGQFF. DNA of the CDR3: TGTGCCAGTAGTATCCCCCAGTCGACAGGCCACAGGGGGCAGTTCTTC.